This is a list of T cell receptor beta chains from one sample in a study of T cells after yellow fever vaccination. Each CDR3 protein gets one entry after TCRdb re-called the 5' RACE reads with MiXCR. The sample records about 340,000 distinct CDR3 sequences, around 12% being singletons. The sequencing here drew on CD4+ T cells sorted from PBMCs, taken 15 days after the yellow fever booster vaccination. These receptors were obtained from a man younger than 30 who received the YFV17D yellow fever vaccine. CDR3s include the opening cysteine and the closing phenylalanine or tryptophan. The order of the fields is clone size, V gene, J gene, D gene, CDR3 DNA, CDR3 protein. A D gene is named only where the DNA matches it firmly. Clone size is stated in some rows and not others, as once, few, many or a class when expanded.

.	TRBV12-5	TRBJ2-7	.	TGTGCTAGTGGTGTCGATACCTCCGAGCAGTACTTC	CASGVDTSEQYF
.	TRBV9	TRBJ2-2	.	TGTGCCAGCAGCGTAGCCGGACTCCAAAACACCGGGGAGCTGTTTTTT	CASSVAGLQNTGELFF
.	TRBV7-2	TRBJ2-3	.	TGTGCCAGCACCCGCGGCGGGGTTGGTCGCACAGATACGCAGTATTTT	CASTRGGVGRTDTQYF
many	TRBV11-2	TRBJ1-1	.	TGTGCCAGCAGCTTAGAATGGCGCCTAAAGAACACTGAAGCTTTCTTT	CASSLEWRLKNTEAFF
.	TRBV24-1	TRBJ2-7	TRBD1	TGTGCCACCAGTGATTTGGGGCCCCCACAGGGGCCCCTCTTTGAGCAGTACTTC	CATSDLGPPQGPLFEQYF
few	TRBV2	TRBJ2-2	.	TGTGCCAGCATATCTGAACGGCAAGCCGGGGAGCTGTTTTTT	CASISERQAGELFF
few	TRBV29-1	TRBJ1-1	.	TGCAGCGTTGGGACCGCTTTGAACACTGAAGCTTTCTTT	CSVGTALNTEAFF
few	TRBV15	TRBJ2-5	TRBD2	TGTGCCACCAGCAGGGCTGGGACTAGCGGGGCGAAGACCCAGTACTTC	CATSRAGTSGAKTQYF
.	TRBV11-2	TRBJ2-1	TRBD2	TGTGCCAGCAGCTCCTCGACTAGCGGGCACAATGAGCAGTTCTTC	CASSSSTSGHNEQFF
many	TRBV5-1	TRBJ2-2	.	TGCGCCAGCAGCTTGGCGGGACCCAAATCCGGGGAGCTGTTTTTT	CASSLAGPKSGELFF
.	TRBV5-4	TRBJ2-2	.	TGTGCCAGCAGCTTCGGCGGGGTCGCCGGGGAGCTGTTTTTT	CASSFGGVAGELFF
few	TRBV29-1	TRBJ2-2	.	TGCAGCGTTCAGGGCGGCCCGAACACCGGGGAGCTGTTTTTT	CSVQGGPNTGELFF
.	TRBV9	TRBJ2-5	.	TGTGCCAGCAGCGTAGCCCCGACGGCCCAAGAGACCCAGTACTTC	CASSVAPTAQETQYF
.	TRBV20-1	TRBJ2-3	TRBD2	TGCAGTGCTTGGTTAGCGGGGGACACAGATACGCAGTATTTT	CSAWLAGDTDTQYF
few	TRBV13	TRBJ1-1	.	TGTGCCAGCAGCTTTGGTAGTCTCACTGAAGCTTTCTTT	CASSFGSLTEAFF
few	TRBV6-2/TRBV6-3	TRBJ1-4	.	TGTGCCAGTAAGGACGTTAATGAAAAACTGTTTTTT	CASKDVNEKLFF
.	TRBV3-1	TRBJ2-7	.	TGTGCCAGCAGCCAAGGTTGGACCTACGAGCAGTACTTC	CASSQGWTYEQYF
.	TRBV7-2	TRBJ2-2	.	TGTGCCAGCAGCTTAATGACGGCCGGCGGGGAGCTGTTTTTT	CASSLMTAGGELFF
few	TRBV7-2	TRBJ2-1	TRBD2	TGTGCCAGCAGCTCTCCGGGACTAGCAAATGAGCAGTTCTTC	CASSSPGLANEQFF
.	TRBV6-6	TRBJ1-1	TRBD1	TGTGCCAGCAGCGGACAGGAGAACACTGAAGCTTTCTTT	CASSGQENTEAFF
.	TRBV27	TRBJ2-7	.	TGTGCCAGCAGTTTACCCGGAGAAAGCTACGAGCAGTACTTC	CASSLPGESYEQYF
.	TRBV19	TRBJ2-4	.	TGTGCCAGTAGTCCCAGACAGTTAGCCAAAAACATTCAGTACTTC	CASSPRQLAKNIQYF
.	TRBV11-1	TRBJ2-1	TRBD1	TGTGCCAGCATGAGGGACAGGGGAAGAGAGGAGCAGTTCTTC	CASMRDRGREEQFF
.	TRBV9	TRBJ2-2	.	TGTGCCAGCAGCCAGAGCGCCGGGGAGCTGTTTTTT	CASSQSAGELFF
.	TRBV20-1	TRBJ1-2	.	TGCAGTGCTAGAGAGACAGTCTATGGCTACACCTTC	CSARETVYGYTF
.	TRBV19	TRBJ2-3	TRBD2	TGTGCCAGTAGGCGACTAGCGGGGGGCCCAGATAAGCAGTATTTT	CASRRLAGGPDKQYF
.	TRBV20-1	TRBJ2-5	TRBD2	TGCAGCTTAGCGGGGGGATTACAAGAGACCCAGTACTTC	CSLAGGLQETQYF
.	TRBV2	TRBJ2-7	.	TGTGCCAGCGGAGGGGCGGGGAGTGCCTACGAGCAGTACTTC	CASGGAGSAYEQYF
many	TRBV12-3/TRBV12-4	TRBJ1-5	.	TGTGCCAGCAGTCTCGACAATCAGCCCCAGCATTTT	CASSLDNQPQHF
few	TRBV12-3/TRBV12-4	TRBJ2-2	.	TGTGCCAGTAGGACCGGGGGAAGCACCGGGGAGCTGTTTTTT	CASRTGGSTGELFF
.	TRBV3-1	TRBJ1-6	.	TGTGCCAGCAGCCAAAGAGGGGCGGATTCACCCCTCCACTTT	CASSQRGADSPLHF
few	TRBV10-3	TRBJ2-5	TRBD1	TGTGCCATCAGTGGATGGACAGGGGGGACGGAGACCCAGTACTTC	CAISGWTGGTETQYF
.	TRBV21-1	TRBJ2-5	.	TGTGCCAGCAGCAAAGATGGGACAGGGGAAGAGACCCAGTACTTC	CASSKDGTGEETQYF
few	TRBV11-3	TRBJ2-3	.	TGTGCCAGCAGCTCCGGACCCCCCGGTGATACGCAGTATTTT	CASSSGPPGDTQYF
.	TRBV5-6	TRBJ2-3	TRBD2	TGTGCCAGCAGCCTTCGACTAGCGGGGGGTACAGATACGCAGTATTTT	CASSLRLAGGTDTQYF
.	TRBV11-2	TRBJ1-1	.	TGTGCCAGCAGCTTTAGTGGGGGGGGCACTGAAGCTTTCTTT	CASSFSGGGTEAFF
few	TRBV7-2	TRBJ2-3	TRBD2	TGTGCCAGCAGCTTGCTCCCATTAGCGGGGGGGAGCACAGATACGCAGTATTTT	CASSLLPLAGGSTDTQYF
many	TRBV7-2	TRBJ2-1	.	TGTGCCAGCAGGGGGAATGGGTACAATGAGCAGTTCTTC	CASRGNGYNEQFF
few	TRBV12-3/TRBV12-4	TRBJ1-5	.	TGTGCCAGCAGGGAAGGGATTTATCAGCCCCAGCATTTT	CASREGIYQPQHF
.	TRBV5-1	TRBJ2-1	TRBD1	TGCGCCAGCAGCGATGGACAGGGCCATGAGCAGTTCTTC	CASSDGQGHEQFF
few	TRBV5-6	TRBJ1-5	.	TGTGCCAGCAGCTTTAGCGGATTCAATCAGCCCCAGCATTTT	CASSFSGFNQPQHF
.	TRBV6-1	TRBJ1-2	.	TGTGCCAGCAGTGAAGCCTTCGCAGCCCCGAATCGCTACACCTTC	CASSEAFAAPNRYTF
few	TRBV24-1	TRBJ1-1	.	TGTGCCACCCGGAATGGGGGGGTTAACACTGAAGCTTTCTTT	CATRNGGVNTEAFF
.	TRBV28	TRBJ2-5	TRBD2	TGTGCCAGCAACGCCCTAGCGGGGGGGCAAGAGACCCAGTACTTC	CASNALAGGQETQYF
.	TRBV2	TRBJ2-2	.	TGTGCCAGCAGTGTAGGGAAAGGGAAGCTGTTTTTT	CASSVGKGKLFF